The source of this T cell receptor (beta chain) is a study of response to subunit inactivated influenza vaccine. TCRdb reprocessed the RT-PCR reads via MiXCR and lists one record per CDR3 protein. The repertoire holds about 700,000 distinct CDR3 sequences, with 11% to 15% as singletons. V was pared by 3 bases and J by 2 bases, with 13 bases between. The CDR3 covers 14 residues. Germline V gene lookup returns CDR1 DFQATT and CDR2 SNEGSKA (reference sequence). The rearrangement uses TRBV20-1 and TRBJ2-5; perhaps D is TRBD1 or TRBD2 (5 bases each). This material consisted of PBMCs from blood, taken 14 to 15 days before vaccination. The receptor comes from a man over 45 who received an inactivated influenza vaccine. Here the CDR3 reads CSASGDGLQETQYF. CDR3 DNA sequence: TGCAGTGCTAGCGGGGACGGACTTCAAGAGACCCAGTACTTC.